This T cell receptor beta chain is drawn from a study of blood T cell repertoires in COVID-19. The V segment lost 8 bases and the J segment 7 bases; nucleotides outside the gene matches: 9. The CDR3 totals 14 residues. Germline V lookup: CDR1 SEHNR, CDR2 FQNEAQ (reference sequence). Per the study methods: From reference gene primer amplification, estimates of nucleated cell counts were derived. TCRdb's copy holds only in-frame clones and misses some; the assay was immunoSEQ multiplex PCR. V and J calls and clone size are those listed in that table; D and trimming were worked out from the DNA. The sample holds about 73,000 clones, 84% seen once.

Material: peripheral blood. The rearrangement links TRBV7-9 to TRBJ2-5; 11 bases are a match to TRBD2. This sequence was found in a human donor in a cohort sampled during active COVID-19. CDR3 in DNA: TGTGCCAGCGGACTAGCGGGTGAGGTGGGGACCCAGTACTTC. Translated, it gives CASGLAGEVGTQYF.